The 8 T cell receptor beta chains below all came from one sample that was sequenced in a study of monozygotic twins with inflammatory bowel disease. TCRdb re-called the 5' RACE reads; one entry per CDR3 protein, DNA not given. The sample table includes 150,000 to 200,000 distinct CDR3 sequences. The sequenced sample was blood. The receptors here all came from a human donor with ulcerative colitis or Crohn's disease, or a healthy co-twin of an affected twin (not recorded which).

The CDR3 protein is CSARVSIYGYTF. This sequence joins TRBV20-1 and TRBJ1-2. The CDR3 extends over 12 amino acids. CDR1 DFQATT and CDR2 SNEGSKA come from the germline V gene (reference sequence).

CDR3 sequence reads: CASSPGNSPLHF. J is TRBJ1-6 and V is TRBV5-6; TCRdb returns TRBD1, unconfirmable since there is no DNA. The length of the CDR3 is 12 residues. CDR1 SGHDT and CDR2 YYEEEE come from the germline V gene. Variable domain in full (rest from reference TRBV5-6 and TRBJ1-6): DAGVTQSPTHLIKTRGQQVTLRCSPKSGHDTVSWYQQALGQGPQFIFQYYEEEERQRGNFPDRFSGHQFPNYSSELNVNALLLGDSALYLCASSPGNSPLHFGNGTRLTVT.

J is TRBJ2-7 and V is TRBV7-2; without DNA, the TCRdb call of TRBD1 cannot be checked. CDR1 is SGHTA, CDR2 FQGNSA, per germline. This CDR3 spans 15 amino acids. CDR3 in amino acids: CASSLGQVGPYEQYF. The variable domain in full, completed from reference TRBV7-2 and TRBJ2-7, reads GAGVSQSPSNKVTEKGKDVELRCDPISGHTALYWYRQSLGQGLEFLIYFQGNSAPDKSGLPSDRFSAERTGGSVSTLTIQRTQQEDSAVYLCASSLGQVGPYEQYFGPGTRLTVT.

V usage is TRBV14 and J usage is TRBJ1-1. This CDR3 spans 12 amino acids. Germline V CDR1 and CDR2: SGHDN, FVKESK. The CDR3: CASSPWGRGAFF.

The gene calls are TRBV7-3 and TRBJ2-5; there is no DNA to check the TCRdb D call of TRBD1. The germline V gene encodes CDR1 SGHTA and CDR2 FQGTGA. The CDR3 runs 14 residues. CDR3 residues: CASSPRGAQETQYF.

The V call is TRBV18, the J call TRBJ2-7; with no DNA, the TCRdb D assignment of TRBD1 cannot be verified. This CDR3 region has 14 residues. CDR1 is KGHSH, CDR2 LQKENI, per germline. CDR3 in amino acids: CASSPRQGAREQYF.

This CDR3 reads CAWTSGGRDTQYF. The rearrangement uses TRBV30 and TRBJ2-3; TCRdb gives TRBD2 as the D gene, but with no DNA this cannot be confirmed. Germline-derived CDR1 and CDR2 are GTSNPN and SVGIG (reference sequence). This CDR3 is built from 13 residues.

The chain uses TRBV6-5 and TRBJ2-1; as DNA is missing, the TRBD1 call by TCRdb cannot be tested. CDR1 and CDR2 from the germline V gene are MNHEY and SVGAGI. The CDR3 spans 15 residues. CDR3 loop: CASSYGTGGDHEQFF.